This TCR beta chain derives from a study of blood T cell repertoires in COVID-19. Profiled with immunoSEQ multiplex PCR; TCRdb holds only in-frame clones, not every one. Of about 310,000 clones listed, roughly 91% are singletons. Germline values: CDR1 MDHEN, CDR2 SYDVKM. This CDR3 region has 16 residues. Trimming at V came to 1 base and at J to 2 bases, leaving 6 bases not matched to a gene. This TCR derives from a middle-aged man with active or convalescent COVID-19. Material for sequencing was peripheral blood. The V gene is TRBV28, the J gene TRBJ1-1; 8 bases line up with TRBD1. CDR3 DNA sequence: TGTGCCAGCAGTTTATCCGGGACAGGCATTAACACTGAAGCTTTCTTT. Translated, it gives CASSLSGTGINTEAFF.